The entry below describes one T cell receptor beta chain. The CDR3 has 15 amino acids. Looked up from germline, CDR1 is SEHNR and CDR2 is FQNEAQ (reference sequence). Trimming took 2 bases from V and 7 from J; bases not matched to a gene: 11. The data were taken from a study of sequential checkpoint blockade in melanoma. Profiled with immunoSEQ multiplex PCR; TCRdb holds only in-frame clones, not every one. This sample has 13,000 or so clones, with 82% found just once. Noted treatment: randomized to nivolumab then ipilimumab (arm A) or the reverse (arm B). This chain links TRBV7-9 with TRBJ2-7; 7 bases are shared with TRBD2. The source material was CD8+ T cells sorted from blood (inferred from file names), sampled from a patient given nivolumab and ipilimumab in sequence. The sequence derives from a human donor with melanoma. In DNA, the CDR3 is TGTGCCAGCAGCTTACCCGGGACTATGGGGCGAGAGCAGTACTTC. Protein sequence: CASSLPGTMGREQYF.